These 20 T cell receptor beta chains share one sample of origin, sequenced in a study of PD-1 blockade in classical Hodgkin lymphoma (dated by TCRdb to about 2020). Library preparation employed the immunoSEQ multiplex PCR assay. TCRdb obtained this table from immuneACCESS and retained in-frame rearrangements with V and J assigned. These tables miss some clones; where compared with another copy, unresolved V genes account for less than half of the shortfall, and the remainder is unexplained. This sample holds 11,000 to 15,000 clones; 81% were observed only once. Approximately 25% of the sample comes from the top ten. The intended sense of this specimen's time point label: cycle 1 day 1 (C1D1), immediately before nivolumab initiation. All trial patients had relapsed after autologous stem cell transplantation, with cohorts A, B and C differing in prior brentuximab vedotin exposure. The source material was peripheral blood mononuclear cells (PBMCs), sampled at baseline. The receptor source for this set is a human donor with classical Hodgkin lymphoma.

This clone appeared a few times. The chain couples TRBV6-1 to TRBJ2-5; 9 bases line up with TRBD2. With 6 bases clipped from V and 1 base from J, the junction kept 3 bases outside the gene matches. The CDR3 consists of 14 residues. Germline V gives CDR1 MNHNS, CDR2 SASEGT. In nucleotides, the CDR3 is TGTGCCAGCAGGGGCGGGGGGGCCCAAGAGACCCAGTACTTC. Translating gives CASRGGGAQETQYF.

The chain uses TRBV22-1 and TRBJ1-2. TRBV22-1 is marked as a pseudogene. The CDR3 runs 14 residues. The CDR3 DNA reads TGTCCTGGGAGCGCACTGTGGAGGTTGTACGGCTACACCTTC. The encoded protein is CPGSALWRLYGYTF.

The gene calls are TRBV4-1 and TRBJ2-3, with D perhaps given as TRBD1 or TRBD2 (5 bases each). This CDR3 is built from 17 residues. The germline V gene encodes CDR1 MGHRA and CDR2 YSYEKL. The ends were cut back, 0 bases at V and 0 bases at J, with 13 bases in the middle. The CDR3 loop reads CASSQDISGLSTDTQYF. The DNA of the CDR3 is TGCGCCAGCAGCCAAGATATTTCGGGGCTAAGCACAGATACGCAGTATTTT.

V gene TRBV5-1 combines with J gene TRBJ2-7; D may be TRBD1 or TRBD2 (5 bases each). The V gene lost 0 bases and the J gene lost 2 bases, with 9 bases spanning the gap. The germline CDR1 and CDR2 sequences are SGHRS and YFSETQ. The CDR3 spans 14 residues. CDR3 coding DNA: TGCGCCAGCAGCTTGGGGGGGAACGCCTACGAGCAGTACTTC. This gives the protein CASSLGGNAYEQYF.

The J gene is TRBJ1-1, the V gene TRBV27; 7 positions agree with TRBD1. The CDR3 sequence is 15 residues long. Germline V CDR1 and CDR2: MNHEY, SMNVEV (reference sequence). V dropped 2 bases and J dropped 0; count of bases not matched to a gene: 3. CDR3 DNA sequence: TGTGCCAGCAGTTTAGTCGGGACAGTGAACACTGAAGCTTTCTTT. It is translated as CASSLVGTVNTEAFF.

CDR3 loop: CASTPGGVWNSPLHF. CDR3 DNA sequence: TGTGCCAGCACCCCTGGAGGGGTCTGGAATTCACCCCTCCACTTT. The rearrangement uses TRBV19 and TRBJ1-6, with D maybe TRBD1 (5 bases). V lost 9 bases and J 7 bases, leaving 19 bases between the germline ends. The CDR3 covers 15 residues. Per the germline V gene, CDR1 is LNHDA and CDR2 is SQIVND (reference sequence).

The genes are TRBV30 and TRBJ2-3; 11 bases line up with TRBD2. The V gene end was trimmed by 4 bases and the J gene end by 2 bases; junction bases not matched to a gene: 2. CDR3 length: 14 amino acids. Germline V gives CDR1 GTSNPN, CDR2 SVGIG (reference sequence). CDR3 sequence: CAWTSGGPTDTQYF. The CDR3 coding sequence is TGTGCCTGGACTAGCGGGGGGCCCACAGATACGCAGTATTTT.

J is TRBJ1-1 and V is TRBV7-9; D unclear. V was clipped by 3 bases and J by 1 base, with 9 bases between them. The CDR3 length is 14 residues. Looked up from germline, CDR1 is SEHNR and CDR2 is FQNEAQ (reference sequence). The CDR3 nucleotides are TGTGCCAGCAGCTTGGGCGACAAGAACACTGAAGCTTTCTTT. Amino acid sequence: CASSLGDKNTEAFF.

The chain links TRBV23-1 to TRBJ1-4; 7 bases line up with TRBD1. TRBV23-1 is sorted into the ORF group, with uncertain function. With V trimmed by 3 bases and J by 2 bases, 9 bases remained unmatched. The CDR3 has 17 amino acids. CDR3 nucleotide sequence: TGCGCCAGCAGTCAGCCGGGCCAGGGGGACACTAATGAAAAACTGTTTTTT. It codes for CASSQPGQGDTNEKLFF.

The chain combines TRBV20-1 with TRBJ1-2; D unclear. CDR1 DFQATT and CDR2 SNEGSKA come from the germline V gene (reference sequence). This CDR3 is 8 amino acids long. CDR3 sequence (DNA): TGCAGCACCTATGGCTACACCTTC. This encodes CSTYGYTF.

The chain joins TRBV5-1 to TRBJ2-2; D remains unclear. The CDR3 extends over 12 amino acids. Germline assignment: CDR1 SGHRS and CDR2 YFSETQ. Trimming removed 2 bases at V and 6 bases at J, with 5 bases between. The CDR3 protein is CASSFRAGELFF. The DNA for the CDR3 is TGCGCCAGCAGCTTTAGGGCCGGGGAGCTGTTTTTT. The full variable domain, rest sourced from reference TRBV5-1 and TRBJ2-2, is KAGVTQTPRYLIKTRGQQVTLSCSPISGHRSVSWYQQTPGQGLQFLFEYFSETQRNKGNFPGRFSGRQFSNSRSEMNVSTLELGDSALYLCASSFRAGELFFGEGSRLTVL.

The chain joins TRBV18 to TRBJ1-6; 7 bases fit TRBD1. This CDR3 has 14 amino acids. Germline lookup yields CDR1 KGHSH and CDR2 LQKENI. With 4 bases clipped from V and 10 bases from J, the junction kept 7 bases outside the gene matches. CDR3 region: CASSQRQGGSPLHF. Written as DNA, the CDR3 is TGTGCCAGCTCACAAAGACAGGGAGGGTCACCCCTCCACTTT.

The table lists this clone with a few counts. The chain links TRBV6-5 to TRBJ2-7; 13 bases agree with TRBD2. CDR3 length: 15 residues. Germline-derived CDR1 and CDR2 are MNHEY and SVGAGI. The J segment lost 3 bases and the V segment lost 5 bases, leaving 4 bases of the junction unmatched. The CDR3: CASSRGTSGVYEQYF. CDR3 in DNA: TGTGCCAGCAGTAGGGGGACTAGCGGGGTCTACGAGCAGTACTTC.

The chain couples TRBV30 to TRBJ1-2, with unresolved D. This CDR3 is built from 15 residues. Germline CDR1 reads GTSNPN; CDR2 reads SVGIG (reference sequence). Between the trimmed V and J ends, which lost 1 base and 2 bases, there was a span of 14 bases. DNA of the CDR3: TGTGCCTGGAGTGCCCTCGCGCCCCCAAACTATGGCTACACCTTC. Translation: CAWSALAPPNYGYTF.

The chain combines TRBV10-3 with TRBJ2-6; 7 bases align to TRBD1. V dropped 8 bases and J dropped 4; count of bases not matched to a gene: 14. This CDR3 has 17 amino acids. Germline V gene sequence: CDR1 ENHRY, CDR2 SYGVKD. CDR3 residues: CAIAPRQGLTGANVLTF. The DNA for the CDR3 is TGTGCCATCGCCCCGAGACAGGGCCTAACGGGGGCCAACGTCCTGACTTTC.

The V and J genes are TRBV6-1 and TRBJ2-3; maybe TRBD2 (5 bases). Trimming shortened V by 3 bases and J by 13 bases, and 14 bases separated the two germline ends. The CDR3 length is 12 residues. Germline V lookup: CDR1 MNHNS, CDR2 SASEGT. CDR3 residues: CASSDEGVQEYF. The CDR3 DNA follows: TGTGCCAGCAGTGATGAGGGTGTTCAGGAGTATTTT.

The rearrangement uses TRBV7-6 and TRBJ1-2, with D tentatively TRBD1 (5 bases). The CDR3 loop spans 16 amino acids. V lost 4 bases and J 7 bases, leaving 22 bases between the germline ends. CDR1 and CDR2 (germline): SGHVS, FNYEAQ. CDR3 region: CASSSGDGLSSGGYTF. The CDR3 DNA reads TGTGCCAGCAGCTCGGGGGATGGACTGTCGAGTGGTGGCTACACCTTC.

The rearrangement uses TRBV6-1 and TRBJ2-7, with D perhaps TRBD1 or TRBD2 (5 bases each). The CDR3 spans 14 residues. Deletions cut 6 bases from V and 5 bases from J, with 17 bases between. CDR1 and CDR2 (germline): MNHNS, SASEGT. The CDR3 region has the DNA TGTGCCAGCAGCCCCCAATGGGGGAAAGACGAGCAGTACTTC. Protein sequence: CASSPQWGKDEQYF.

This clone was picked up one time. V and J are TRBV25-1 and TRBJ1-1; D gene ambiguous. CDR1 and CDR2 (germline): MGHDK, SYGVNS. V was cut by 5 bases and J by 1 base, with 5 bases left in between. The CDR3 spans 12 residues. CDR3 coding DNA: TGTGCCAGCAGTTTAGGGAACACTGAAGCTTTCTTT. Residues: CASSLGNTEAFF.

This clone was observed a few times. The J gene is TRBJ2-7, the V gene TRBV5-1; TRBD2 matches 8 bases. Germline trimming cut 2 bases from V and 5 bases from J; bases unmatched to any gene: 6. The CDR3 length is 14 residues. Looked up from germline, CDR1 is SGHRS and CDR2 is YFSETQ. In DNA, the CDR3 is TGCGCCAGCAGCTTTGGCGGGGGGATCGACGAGCAGTACTTC. As protein: CASSFGGGIDEQYF.